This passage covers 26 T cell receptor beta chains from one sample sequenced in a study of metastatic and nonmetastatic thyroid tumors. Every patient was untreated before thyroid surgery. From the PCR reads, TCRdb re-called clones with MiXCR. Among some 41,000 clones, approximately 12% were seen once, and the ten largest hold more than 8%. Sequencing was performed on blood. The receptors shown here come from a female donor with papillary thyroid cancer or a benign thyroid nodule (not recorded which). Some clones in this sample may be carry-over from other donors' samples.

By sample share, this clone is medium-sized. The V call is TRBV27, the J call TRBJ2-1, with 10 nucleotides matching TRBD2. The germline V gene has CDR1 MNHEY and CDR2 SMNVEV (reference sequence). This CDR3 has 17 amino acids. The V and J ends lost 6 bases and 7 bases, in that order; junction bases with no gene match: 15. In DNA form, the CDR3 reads TGTGCCAGCAGGGGGGGGTTAGCGGGAGGAGGGGAAAATGAGCAGTTCTTC. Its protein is CASRGGLAGGGENEQFF.

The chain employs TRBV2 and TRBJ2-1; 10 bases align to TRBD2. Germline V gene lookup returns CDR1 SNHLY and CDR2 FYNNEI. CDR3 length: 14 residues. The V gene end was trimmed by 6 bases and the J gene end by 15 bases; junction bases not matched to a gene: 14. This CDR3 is CASRGGLAAWEGFF. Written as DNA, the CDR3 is TGTGCCAGCAGAGGCGGACTAGCGGCCTGGGAGGGGTTCTTC.

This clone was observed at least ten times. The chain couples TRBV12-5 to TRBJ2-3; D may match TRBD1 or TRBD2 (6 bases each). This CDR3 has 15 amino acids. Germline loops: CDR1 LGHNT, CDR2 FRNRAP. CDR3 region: CASREGGLSTDTQYF. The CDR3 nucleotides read TGTGCCAGTAGAGAGGGGGGATTAAGCACAGATACGCAGTATTTT.

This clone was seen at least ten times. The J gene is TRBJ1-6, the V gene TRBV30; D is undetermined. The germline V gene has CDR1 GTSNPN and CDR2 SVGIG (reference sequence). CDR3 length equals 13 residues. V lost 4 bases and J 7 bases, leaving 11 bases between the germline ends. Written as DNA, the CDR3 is TGTGCCTGGAACGGAGGGAGGAATTCACCCCTCCACTTT. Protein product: CAWNGGRNSPLHF.

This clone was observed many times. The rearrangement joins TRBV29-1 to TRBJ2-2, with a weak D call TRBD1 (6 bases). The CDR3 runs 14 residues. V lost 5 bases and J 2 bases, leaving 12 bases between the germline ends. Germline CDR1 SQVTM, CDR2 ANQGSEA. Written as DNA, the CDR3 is TGCAGCGTTCAGGACAGACCAAACACCGGGGAGCTGTTTTTT. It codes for CSVQDRPNTGELFF.

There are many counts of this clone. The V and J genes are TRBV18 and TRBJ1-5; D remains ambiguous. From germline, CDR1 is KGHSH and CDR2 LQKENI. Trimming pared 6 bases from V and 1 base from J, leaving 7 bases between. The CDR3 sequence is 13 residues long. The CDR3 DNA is TGTGCCAGCTCGCGTATGAGCAATCAGCCCCAGCATTTT. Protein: CASSRMSNQPQHF.

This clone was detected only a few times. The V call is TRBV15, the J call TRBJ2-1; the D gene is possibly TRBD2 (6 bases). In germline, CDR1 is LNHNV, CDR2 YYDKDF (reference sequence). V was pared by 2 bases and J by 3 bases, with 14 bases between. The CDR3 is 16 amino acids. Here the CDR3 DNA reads TGTGCCACCAGCAGACTCGGGGGAGGTAGCTACAATGAGCAGTTCTTC. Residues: CATSRLGGGSYNEQFF.

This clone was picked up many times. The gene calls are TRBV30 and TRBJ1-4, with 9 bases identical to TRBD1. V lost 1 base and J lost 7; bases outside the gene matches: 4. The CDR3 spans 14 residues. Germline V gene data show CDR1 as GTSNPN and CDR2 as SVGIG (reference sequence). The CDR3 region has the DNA TGTGCCTGGAGTGGGGGACAGGGTAGTGAAAAACTGTTTTTT. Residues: CAWSGGQGSEKLFF.

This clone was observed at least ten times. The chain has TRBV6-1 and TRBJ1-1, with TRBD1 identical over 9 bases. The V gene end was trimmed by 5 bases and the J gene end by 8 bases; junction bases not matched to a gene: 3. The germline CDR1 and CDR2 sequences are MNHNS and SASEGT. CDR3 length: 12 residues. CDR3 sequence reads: CASSIGQGEAFF. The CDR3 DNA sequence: TGTGCCAGCAGTATCGGACAGGGGGAAGCTTTCTTT.

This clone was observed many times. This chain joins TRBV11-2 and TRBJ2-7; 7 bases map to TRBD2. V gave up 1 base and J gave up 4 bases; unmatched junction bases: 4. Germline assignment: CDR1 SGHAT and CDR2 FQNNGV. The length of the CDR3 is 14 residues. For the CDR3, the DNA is TGTGCCAGCAGCTTAGCCAGGGAGGGGTACGAGCAGTACTTC. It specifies CASSLAREGYEQYF. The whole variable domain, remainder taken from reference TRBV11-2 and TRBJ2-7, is EAGVAQSPRYKIIEKRQSVAFWCNPISGHATLYWYQQILGQGPKLLIQFQNNGVVDDSQLPKDRFSAERLKGVDSTLKIQPAKLEDSAVYLCASSLAREGYEQYFGPGTRLTVT.

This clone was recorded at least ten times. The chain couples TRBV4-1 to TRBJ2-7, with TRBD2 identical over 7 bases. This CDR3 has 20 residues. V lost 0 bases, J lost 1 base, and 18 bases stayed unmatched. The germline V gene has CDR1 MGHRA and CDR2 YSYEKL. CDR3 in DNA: TGCGCCAGCAGCCAAGAGTGGCCCGGGCGGGGGAGGACTCTGTCCTACGAGCAGTACTTC. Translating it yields CASSQEWPGRGRTLSYEQYF.

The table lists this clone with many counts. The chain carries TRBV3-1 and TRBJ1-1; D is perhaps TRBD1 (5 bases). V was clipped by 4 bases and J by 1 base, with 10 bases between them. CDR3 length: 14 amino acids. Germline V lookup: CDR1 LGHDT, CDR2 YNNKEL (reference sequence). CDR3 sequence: CASSRGVGNTEAFF. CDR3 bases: TGTGCCAGCAGCCGAGGGGTGGGGAACACTGAAGCTTTCTTT.

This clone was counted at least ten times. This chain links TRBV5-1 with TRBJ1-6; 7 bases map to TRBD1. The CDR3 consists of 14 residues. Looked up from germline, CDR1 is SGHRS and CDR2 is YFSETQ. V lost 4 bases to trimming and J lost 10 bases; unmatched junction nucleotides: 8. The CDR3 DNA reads TGCGCCAGCAGCCGCGACAGGGCTTACTCACCCCTCCACTTT. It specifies CASSRDRAYSPLHF.

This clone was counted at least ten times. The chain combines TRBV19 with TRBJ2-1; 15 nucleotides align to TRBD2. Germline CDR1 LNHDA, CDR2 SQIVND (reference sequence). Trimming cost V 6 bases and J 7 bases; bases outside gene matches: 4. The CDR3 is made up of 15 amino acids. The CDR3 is CASRGGTSGRNEQFF. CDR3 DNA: TGTGCCAGTAGGGGCGGGACTAGCGGGAGGAATGAGCAGTTCTTC.

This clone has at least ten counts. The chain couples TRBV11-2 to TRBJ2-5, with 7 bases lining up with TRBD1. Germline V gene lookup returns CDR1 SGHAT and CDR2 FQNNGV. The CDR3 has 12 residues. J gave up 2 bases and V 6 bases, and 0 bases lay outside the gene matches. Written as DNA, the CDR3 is TGTGCCAGCAGGGGACAGCAAGAGACCCAGTACTTC. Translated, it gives CASRGQQETQYF.

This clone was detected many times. CDR3 nucleotides: TGTGCCAGCAGCCCCCTTGCCGGGGGTCTAGATCTGTTTTTT. Its translation: CASSPLAGGLDLFF. The V and J genes are TRBV14 and TRBJ1-4, with D possibly being TRBD1 (5 bases). The V and J ends lost 4 bases and 14 bases respectively, with 20 bases between them. The CDR3 consists of 14 residues. CDR1 and CDR2 (germline): SGHDN, FVKESK.

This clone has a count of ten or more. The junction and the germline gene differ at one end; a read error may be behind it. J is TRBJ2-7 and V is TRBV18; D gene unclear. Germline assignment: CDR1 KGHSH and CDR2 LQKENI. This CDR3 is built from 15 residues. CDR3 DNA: TGTGCCAGCTTACCATGGCTCGGCTCAGAAGGCGAGCAGTACTTC. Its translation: CASLPWLGSEGEQYF. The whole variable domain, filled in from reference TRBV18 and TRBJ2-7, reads NAGVMQNPRHLVRRRGQEARLRCSPMKGHSHVYWYRQLPEEGLKFMVYLQKENIIDESGMPKERFSAEFPKEGPSILRIQQVVRGDSAAYFCASLPWLGSEGEQYFGPGTRLTVT.

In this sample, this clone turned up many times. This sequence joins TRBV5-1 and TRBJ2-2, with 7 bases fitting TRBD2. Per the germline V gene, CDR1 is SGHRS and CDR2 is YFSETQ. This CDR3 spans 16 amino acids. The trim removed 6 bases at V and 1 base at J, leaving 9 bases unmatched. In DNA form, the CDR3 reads TGCGCCAGCAAAAGGTCTTCTAGCGGGAACACCGGGGAGCTGTTTTTT. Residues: CASKRSSSGNTGELFF.

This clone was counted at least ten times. This chain's CDR3 is CSAPPGQGAGGYTF. The CDR3 DNA reads as TGCAGTGCTCCCCCTGGACAGGGGGCGGGAGGCTACACCTTC. The gene calls are TRBV20-1 and TRBJ1-2; 11 bases are shared with TRBD1. The CDR3 runs to 14 residues. Germline CDR1 and CDR2: DFQATT and SNEGSKA (reference sequence). J was trimmed by 8 bases and V by 5 bases; bases with no gene match: 10.

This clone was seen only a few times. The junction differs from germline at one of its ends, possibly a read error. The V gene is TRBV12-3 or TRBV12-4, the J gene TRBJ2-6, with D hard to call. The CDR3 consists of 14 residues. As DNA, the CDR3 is TGTGCCAGCTCCCCCCTATCTGCGGCCAACGTCCTGACTTTC. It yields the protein CASSPLSAANVLTF.

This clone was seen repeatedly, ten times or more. The CDR3 nucleotides read TGTGCCAGCGCCCCTACCGCGGGGGCCACTGAAGCTTTCTTT. As protein: CASAPTAGATEAFF. This chain links TRBV27 with TRBJ1-1; D may be TRBD1 (6 bases). Germline CDR1 reads MNHEY; CDR2 reads SMNVEV (reference sequence). This CDR3 contains 14 residues. Trimming removed 8 bases from V and 4 bases from J, with 17 bases in between.

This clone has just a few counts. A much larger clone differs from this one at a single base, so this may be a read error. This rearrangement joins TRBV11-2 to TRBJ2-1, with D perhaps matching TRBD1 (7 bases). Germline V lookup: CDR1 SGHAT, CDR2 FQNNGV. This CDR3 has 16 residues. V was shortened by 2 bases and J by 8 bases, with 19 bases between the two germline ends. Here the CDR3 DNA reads TGTGCCAGCAGCTTACTTCAGGGGGGAGCGGAACATGAGCAGTTCTTC. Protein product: CASSLLQGGAEHEQFF. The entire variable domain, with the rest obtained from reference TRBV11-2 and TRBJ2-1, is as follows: EAGVAQSPRYKIIEKRQSVAFWCNPISGHATLYWYQQILGQGPKLLIQFQNNGVVDDSQLPKDRFSAERLKGVDSTLKIQPAKLEDSAVYLCASSLLQGGAEHEQFFGPGTRLTVL.

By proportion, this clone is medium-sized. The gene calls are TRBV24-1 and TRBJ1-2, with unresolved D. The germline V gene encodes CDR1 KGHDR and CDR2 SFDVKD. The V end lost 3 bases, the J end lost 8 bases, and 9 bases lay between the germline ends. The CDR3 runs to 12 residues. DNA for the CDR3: TGTGCCACCAGTGATAGGCAGAGGGGCTACACCTTC. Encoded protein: CATSDRQRGYTF.

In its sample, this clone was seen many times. DNA of the CDR3: TGCAGTGCCATTTTCAGGGTGGTAGGAGGCTACACCTTC. Translated, it gives CSAIFRVVGGYTF. This chain connects TRBV20-1 to TRBJ1-2; D possibly corresponds to TRBD1 (5 bases). V lost 6 bases and J 8 bases, leaving 19 bases between the germline ends. From germline, CDR1 is DFQATT and CDR2 SNEGSKA (reference sequence). The CDR3 loop spans 13 amino acids.

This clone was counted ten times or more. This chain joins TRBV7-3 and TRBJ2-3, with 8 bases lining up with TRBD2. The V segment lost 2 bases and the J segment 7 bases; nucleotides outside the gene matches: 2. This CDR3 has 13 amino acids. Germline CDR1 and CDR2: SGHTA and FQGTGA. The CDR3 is CASSLAGGYTQYF. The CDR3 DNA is TGTGCCAGCAGCTTAGCGGGAGGATATACGCAGTATTTT.

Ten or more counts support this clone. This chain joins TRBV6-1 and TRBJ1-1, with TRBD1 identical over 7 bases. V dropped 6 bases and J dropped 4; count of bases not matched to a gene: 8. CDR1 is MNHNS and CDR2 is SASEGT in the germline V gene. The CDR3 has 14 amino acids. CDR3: CASRAGGGITEAFF. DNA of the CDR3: TGTGCCAGCAGAGCAGGGGGGGGAATCACTGAAGCTTTCTTT.